This is a list of T cell receptor beta chains from one sample in a study of circulating CD8 cells and anti-PD-1 response in melanoma. TCRdb passed the reads through MiXCR, listing each CDR3 protein once. The sample includes about 850 distinct CDR3 sequences, approximately 7.9% of them seen just once. The material was CD8+ T cells from PBMCs, obtained at baseline or after one month of anti-PD-1 therapy (not recorded which). The receptors come from a human donor with melanoma. CDR3s include the opening cysteine and the closing phenylalanine or tryptophan. Fields, in order: V gene, clone size, D gene, J gene, CDR3 DNA, CDR3 protein. D genes are given only for firm matches. Clone size is shown for a subset of rows, as once, few, many or a class of expanded clone.

V gene: TRBV9
clone size: large
D gene: TRBD2
J gene: TRBJ2-1
CDR3 DNA: TGTGCCAGCAGCTCGTCTAGCGGGTCAGACTACAATGAGCAGTTCTTC
CDR3 protein: CASSSSSGSDYNEQFF

V gene: TRBV2
clone size: medium-sized
D gene: NA
J gene: TRBJ2-1
CDR3 DNA: TGTGCCAGCAGTGATGCCGGCGACATAGGCAATGAGCAGTTCTTC
CDR3 protein: CASSDAGDIGNEQFF

V gene: TRBV19
clone size: medium-sized
D gene: TRBD2
J gene: TRBJ2-1
CDR3 DNA: TGTGCCAGTGGGGAGGGGATGGGTAATGAGCAGTTCTTC
CDR3 protein: CASGEGMGNEQFF

V gene: TRBV19
clone size: few
D gene: NA
J gene: TRBJ2-5
CDR3 DNA: TGTGCCAGTAGTTTGGCAGCACAAGAGACCCAGTACTTC
CDR3 protein: CASSLAAQETQYF

V gene: TRBV11-1
clone size: few
D gene: NA
J gene: TRBJ2-7
CDR3 DNA: TGTGCCAGCAGCCGCGAGGGAGGGGGGTCCTACGAGCAGTACTTC
CDR3 protein: CASSREGGGSYEQYF

V gene: TRBV12-3/TRBV12-4
clone size: few
D gene: NA
J gene: TRBJ2-1
CDR3 DNA: TGTGCCAGCACCTCTTCTCCCGGGGGCATCAATGAGCAGTTCTTC
CDR3 protein: CASTSSPGGINEQFF

V gene: TRBV29-1
clone size: large
D gene: TRBD1
J gene: TRBJ2-5
CDR3 DNA: TGCAGCGTTCCGGGACAGATACAAGAGACCCAGTACTTC
CDR3 protein: CSVPGQIQETQYF

V gene: TRBV27
clone size: medium-sized
D gene: NA
J gene: TRBJ2-7
CDR3 DNA: TGTGCCAGCGGTACCTACGAGCAGTACTTC
CDR3 protein: CASGTYEQYF

V gene: TRBV7-6
clone size: large
D gene: NA
J gene: TRBJ2-3
CDR3 DNA: TGTGCCAGCAGCTTAAGTTCCTGGGGAACTGGGACAGATACGCAGTATTTT
CDR3 protein: CASSLSSWGTGTDTQYF

V gene: TRBV20-1
clone size: few
D gene: NA
J gene: TRBJ2-3
CDR3 DNA: TGCAGTGCTAGCCCCGGACCAGCGGACACGGATACGCAGTATTTT
CDR3 protein: CSASPGPADTDTQYF

V gene: TRBV2
clone size: large
D gene: NA
J gene: TRBJ2-7
CDR3 DNA: TGTGCCAGCAGTGAAAATCCGGGCCTATCCTACGAGCAGTACTTC
CDR3 protein: CASSENPGLSYEQYF

V gene: TRBV5-4
clone size: medium-sized
D gene: NA
J gene: TRBJ2-5
CDR3 DNA: TGTGCCAGCAGCTTGAGTCACCCCTCGGACCAGTACTTC
CDR3 protein: CASSLSHPSDQYF

V gene: TRBV7-3
clone size: few
D gene: NA
J gene: TRBJ2-1
CDR3 DNA: TGTGCCAGCAGCTCCCTGGGGGGGCCCTACAATGAGCAGTTCTTC
CDR3 protein: CASSSLGGPYNEQFF

V gene: TRBV2
clone size: NA
D gene: NA
J gene: TRBJ2-1
CDR3 DNA: TGTGCCAGCAGTGGTCCCTCTTACAATGAGCAGTTCTTC
CDR3 protein: CASSGPSYNEQFF

V gene: TRBV6-6
clone size: medium-sized
D gene: TRBD1
J gene: TRBJ2-2
CDR3 DNA: TGTGCCAGCAGTTACTCCCAGGGGGCGGTCGGGGAGCTGTTTTTT
CDR3 protein: CASSYSQGAVGELFF

V gene: TRBV28
clone size: NA
D gene: NA
J gene: TRBJ1-1
CDR3 DNA: TGTGCCAGCAGCCCTCTCCGGGACCAAATGAACACTGAAGCTTTCTTT
CDR3 protein: CASSPLRDQMNTEAFF

V gene: TRBV20-1
clone size: medium-sized
D gene: TRBD2
J gene: TRBJ2-1
CDR3 DNA: TGCAGTGTTAGACCGGGACTAGCGGGGGCCATCTCCTACAATGAGCAGTTCTTC
CDR3 protein: CSVRPGLAGAISYNEQFF

V gene: TRBV24-1
clone size: medium-sized
D gene: NA
J gene: TRBJ1-5
CDR3 DNA: TGTGCCACCAGTGACCTCATCAAAGAGGGCAATCAGCCCCAGCATTTT
CDR3 protein: CATSDLIKEGNQPQHF

V gene: TRBV20-1
clone size: large
D gene: NA
J gene: TRBJ1-2
CDR3 DNA: TGCAGTGCTAGAGATAAGGGCACAGGGCTCCCGAACTATGGCTACACCTTC
CDR3 protein: CSARDKGTGLPNYGYTF

V gene: TRBV20-1
clone size: large
D gene: NA
J gene: TRBJ2-1
CDR3 DNA: TGCAGTGCTAGCACCCGGGACGGATGGAACAATGAGCAGTTCTTC
CDR3 protein: CSASTRDGWNNEQFF

V gene: TRBV19
clone size: large
D gene: NA
J gene: TRBJ2-3
CDR3 DNA: TGTGCCAGTAGTATCGGCGGAACTAGCACAGATACGCAGTATTTT
CDR3 protein: CASSIGGTSTDTQYF

V gene: TRBV2
clone size: medium-sized
D gene: TRBD1
J gene: TRBJ2-1
CDR3 DNA: TGTGCCAGCCACCGGGACAGTTCAAGAAATGAGCAGTTCTTC
CDR3 protein: CASHRDSSRNEQFF

V gene: TRBV29-1
clone size: large
D gene: NA
J gene: TRBJ2-3
CDR3 DNA: TGCAGCGTTGATGGGGGCACAGATACGCAGTATTTT
CDR3 protein: CSVDGGTDTQYF

V gene: TRBV6-1
clone size: medium-sized
D gene: NA
J gene: TRBJ2-3
CDR3 DNA: TGTGCCAGCAGTGAAGCTCTGGGTGGGACAGATACGCAGTATTTT
CDR3 protein: CASSEALGGTDTQYF

V gene: TRBV12-3/TRBV12-4
clone size: medium-sized
D gene: NA
J gene: TRBJ1-3
CDR3 DNA: TGTGCCAGCAGTCAACAAGCCGGCGGAAACACCATATATTTT
CDR3 protein: CASSQQAGGNTIYF

V gene: TRBV21-1
clone size: medium-sized
D gene: NA
J gene: TRBJ2-1
CDR3 DNA: TGTGCCCACACAGCCCCCCGGCTAGAGATGAACAATGAGCAGTTCTTC
CDR3 protein: CAHTAPRLEMNNEQFF

V gene: TRBV12-3/TRBV12-4
clone size: medium-sized
D gene: NA
J gene: TRBJ1-1
CDR3 DNA: TGTGCCAGCAGTTTGGGGCCAGGGTGGGACGCTTTCTTT
CDR3 protein: CASSLGPGWDAFF